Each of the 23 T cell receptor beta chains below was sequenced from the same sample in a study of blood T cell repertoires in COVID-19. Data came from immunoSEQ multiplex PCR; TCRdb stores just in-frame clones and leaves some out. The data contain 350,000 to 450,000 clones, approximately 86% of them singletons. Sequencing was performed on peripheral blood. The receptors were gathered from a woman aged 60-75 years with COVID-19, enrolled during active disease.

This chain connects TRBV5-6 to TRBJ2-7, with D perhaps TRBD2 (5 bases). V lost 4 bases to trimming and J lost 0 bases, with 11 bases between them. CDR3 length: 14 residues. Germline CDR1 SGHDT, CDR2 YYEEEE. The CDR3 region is CASSPGLSSYEQYF. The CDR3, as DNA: TGTGCCAGCAGCCCTGGACTGAGCTCCTACGAGCAGTACTTC.

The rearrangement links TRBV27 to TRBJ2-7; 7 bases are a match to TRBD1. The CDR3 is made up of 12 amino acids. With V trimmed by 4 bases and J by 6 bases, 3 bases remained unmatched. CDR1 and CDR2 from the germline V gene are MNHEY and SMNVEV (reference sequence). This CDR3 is CASSSSGGEQYF. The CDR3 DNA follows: TGTGCCAGCAGTTCCTCAGGGGGCGAGCAGTACTTC.

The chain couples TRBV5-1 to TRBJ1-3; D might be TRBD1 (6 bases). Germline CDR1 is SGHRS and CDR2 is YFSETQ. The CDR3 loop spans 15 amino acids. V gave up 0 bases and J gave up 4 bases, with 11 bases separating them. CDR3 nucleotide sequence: TGCGCCAGCAGCTTGGTCCCAGGGGCGGGAAACACCATATATTTT. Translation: CASSLVPGAGNTIYF.

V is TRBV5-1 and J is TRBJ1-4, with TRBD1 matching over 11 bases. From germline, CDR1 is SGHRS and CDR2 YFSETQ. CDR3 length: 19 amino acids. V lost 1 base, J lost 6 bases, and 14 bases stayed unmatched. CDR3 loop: CASSLSPQLMGQGDEKLFF. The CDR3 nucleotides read TGCGCCAGCAGCTTGTCCCCTCAGTTGATGGGACAGGGGGATGAAAAACTGTTTTTT.

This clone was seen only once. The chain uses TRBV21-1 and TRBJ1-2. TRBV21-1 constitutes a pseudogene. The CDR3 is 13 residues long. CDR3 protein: CASSKVLNYGYTF. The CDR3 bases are TGTGCCAGCAGTAAAGTCCTTAACTATGGCTACACCTTC.

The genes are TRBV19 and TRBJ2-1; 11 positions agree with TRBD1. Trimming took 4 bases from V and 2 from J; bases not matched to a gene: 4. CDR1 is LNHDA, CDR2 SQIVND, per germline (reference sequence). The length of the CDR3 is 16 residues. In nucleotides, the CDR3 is TGTGCCAGTAGTACGGGACAGGGGGATACCTACAATGAGCAGTTCTTC. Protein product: CASSTGQGDTYNEQFF.

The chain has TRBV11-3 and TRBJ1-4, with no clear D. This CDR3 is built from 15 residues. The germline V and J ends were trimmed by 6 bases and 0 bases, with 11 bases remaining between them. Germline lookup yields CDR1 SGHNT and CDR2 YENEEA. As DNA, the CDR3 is TGTGCCAGCAGGGGAGGGCACACAACTAATGAAAAACTGTTTTTT. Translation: CASRGGHTTNEKLFF.

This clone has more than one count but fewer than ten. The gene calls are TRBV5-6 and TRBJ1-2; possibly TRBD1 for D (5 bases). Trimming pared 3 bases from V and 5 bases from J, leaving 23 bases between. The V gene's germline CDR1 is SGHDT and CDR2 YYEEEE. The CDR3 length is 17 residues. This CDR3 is CASSSRAIMTVFYGYTF. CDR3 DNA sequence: TGTGCCAGCAGCTCCCGAGCTATAATGACAGTTTTTTATGGCTACACCTTC.

The CDR3 nucleotides are TGTGCCAGCAGCTCCTTTAGAGGGATGAACACTGAAGCTTTCTTT. Encoded protein: CASSSFRGMNTEAFF. The chain recombines TRBV11-2 with TRBJ1-1; D gene uncertain. With 4 bases removed from V and 0 bases from J, the gap between germline ends came to 12 bases. Germline loops: CDR1 SGHAT, CDR2 FQNNGV. The CDR3 totals 15 residues. Complete variable domain (other parts from reference TRBV11-2 and TRBJ1-1): EAGVAQSPRYKIIEKRQSVAFWCNPISGHATLYWYQQILGQGPKLLIQFQNNGVVDDSQLPKDRFSAERLKGVDSTLKIQPAKLEDSAVYLCASSSFRGMNTEAFFGQGTRLTVV.

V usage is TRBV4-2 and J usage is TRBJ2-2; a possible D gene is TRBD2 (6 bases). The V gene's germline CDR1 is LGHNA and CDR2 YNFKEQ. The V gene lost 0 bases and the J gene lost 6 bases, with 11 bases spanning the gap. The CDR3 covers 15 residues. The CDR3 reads CASSQDILASGELFF. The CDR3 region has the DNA TGTGCCAGCAGCCAAGATATACTAGCCTCCGGGGAGCTGTTTTTT.

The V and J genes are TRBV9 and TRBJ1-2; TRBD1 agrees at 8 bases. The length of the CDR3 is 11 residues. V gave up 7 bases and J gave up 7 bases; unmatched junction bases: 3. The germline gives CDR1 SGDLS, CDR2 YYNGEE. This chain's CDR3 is CASRQGSGYTF. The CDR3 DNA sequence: TGTGCCAGCCGACAGGGGAGTGGCTACACCTTC.

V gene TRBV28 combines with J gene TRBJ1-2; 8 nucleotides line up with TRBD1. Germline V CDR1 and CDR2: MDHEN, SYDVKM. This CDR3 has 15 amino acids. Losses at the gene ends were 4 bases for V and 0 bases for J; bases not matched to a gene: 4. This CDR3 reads CASSSPRGPNYGYTF. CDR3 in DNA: TGTGCCAGCAGTTCACCCAGGGGGCCTAACTATGGCTACACCTTC.

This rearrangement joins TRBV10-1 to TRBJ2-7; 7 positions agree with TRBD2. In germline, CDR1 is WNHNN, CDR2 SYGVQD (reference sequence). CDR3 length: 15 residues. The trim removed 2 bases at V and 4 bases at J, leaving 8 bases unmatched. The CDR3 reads CASSEGLGDSYEQYF. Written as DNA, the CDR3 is TGCGCCAGCAGTGAGGGACTAGGGGATTCGTACGAGCAGTACTTC.

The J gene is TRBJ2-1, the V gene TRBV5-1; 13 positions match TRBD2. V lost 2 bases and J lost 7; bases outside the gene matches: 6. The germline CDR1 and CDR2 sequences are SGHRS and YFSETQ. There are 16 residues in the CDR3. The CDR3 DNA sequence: TGCGCCAGCAGCTTCACTAGCGGGGGGGCAGGTAATGAGCAGTTCTTC. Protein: CASSFTSGGAGNEQFF.

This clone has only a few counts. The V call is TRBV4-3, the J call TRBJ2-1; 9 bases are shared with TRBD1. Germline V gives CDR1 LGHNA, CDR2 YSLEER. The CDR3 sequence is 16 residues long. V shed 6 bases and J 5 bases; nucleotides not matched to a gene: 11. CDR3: CASSRAPGQGHNEQFF. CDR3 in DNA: TGCGCCAGCAGTCGGGCCCCGGGACAGGGACACAATGAGCAGTTCTTC.

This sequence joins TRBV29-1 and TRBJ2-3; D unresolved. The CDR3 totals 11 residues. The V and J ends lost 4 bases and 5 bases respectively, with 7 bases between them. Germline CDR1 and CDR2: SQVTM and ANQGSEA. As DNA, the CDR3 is TGCAGCGTTGGTTTCGGAGATACGCAGTATTTT. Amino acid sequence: CSVGFGDTQYF.

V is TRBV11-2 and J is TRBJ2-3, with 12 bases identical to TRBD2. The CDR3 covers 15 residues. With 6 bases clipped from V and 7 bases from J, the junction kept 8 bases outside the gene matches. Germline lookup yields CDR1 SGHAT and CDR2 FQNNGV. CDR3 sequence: CASSPSGGAINTQYF. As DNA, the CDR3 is TGTGCCAGCAGTCCTAGCGGGGGGGCTATAAATACGCAGTATTTT.

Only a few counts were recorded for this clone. The CDR3 nucleotides read TGTGCCAGCAGGGCCCAGGGGGCCACTGAAGCTTTCTTT. Translating gives CASRAQGATEAFF. The chain has TRBV25-1 and TRBJ1-1; 8 bases agree with TRBD1. Per germline, CDR1 MGHDK and CDR2 SYGVNS. With 6 bases clipped from V and 4 bases from J, the junction kept 4 bases outside the gene matches. The CDR3 extends over 13 amino acids.

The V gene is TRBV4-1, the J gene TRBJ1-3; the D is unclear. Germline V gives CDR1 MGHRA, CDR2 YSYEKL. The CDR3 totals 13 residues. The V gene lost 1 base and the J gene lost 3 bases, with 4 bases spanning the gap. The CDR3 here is CASSQVLGNTIYF. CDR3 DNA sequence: TGCGCCAGCAGCCAAGTCCTTGGAAACACCATATATTTT.

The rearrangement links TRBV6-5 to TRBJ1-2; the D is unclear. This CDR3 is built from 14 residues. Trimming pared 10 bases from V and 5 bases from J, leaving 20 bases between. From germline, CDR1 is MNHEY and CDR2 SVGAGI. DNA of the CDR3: TGTGCCATCTCCCAAGAATACCCCGGGTATGGCTACACCTTC. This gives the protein CAISQEYPGYGYTF.

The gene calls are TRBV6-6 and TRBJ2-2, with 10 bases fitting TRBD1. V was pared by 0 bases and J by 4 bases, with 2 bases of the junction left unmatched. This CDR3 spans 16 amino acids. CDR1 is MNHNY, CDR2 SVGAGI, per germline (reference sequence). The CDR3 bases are TGTGCCAGCAGTTACTCGACAGGGGGCGGCACCGGGGAGCTGTTTTTT. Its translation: CASSYSTGGGTGELFF.

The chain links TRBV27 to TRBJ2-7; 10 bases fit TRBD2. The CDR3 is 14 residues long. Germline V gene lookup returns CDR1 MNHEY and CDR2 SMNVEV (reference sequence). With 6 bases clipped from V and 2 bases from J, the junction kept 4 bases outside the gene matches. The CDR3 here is CASSIAGGAYEQYF. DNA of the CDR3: TGTGCCAGCAGCATAGCGGGGGGAGCCTACGAGCAGTACTTC.

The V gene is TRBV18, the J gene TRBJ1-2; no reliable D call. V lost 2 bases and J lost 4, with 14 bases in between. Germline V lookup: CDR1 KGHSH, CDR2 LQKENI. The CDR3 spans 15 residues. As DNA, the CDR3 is TGTGCCAGCTCACCAAGACAAAACGGACTCTATGGCTACACCTTC. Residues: CASSPRQNGLYGYTF.